These 25 T cell receptor beta chains were all obtained from the same sample, sequenced in a study of blood T cell repertoires in COVID-19. Using immunoSEQ multiplex PCR, the repertoire was profiled, and TCRdb retains in-frame clones only, with some absent. The sample yields about 400,000 clones, approximately 90% seen once. Input material: PBMCs or T cells enriched from blood (not recorded which). These receptors were taken from a woman aged 18-29 years with acute COVID-19.

This clone appeared once. The chain's CDR3 is CASSLLSGEGGNTIYF. CDR3 DNA sequence: TGTGCCAGCAGCTTATTAAGCGGAGAAGGAGGAAACACCATATATTTT. The genes are TRBV7-9 and TRBJ1-3; D uncertain. V was cut by 2 bases and J by 4 bases, with 15 bases left in between. CDR1 is SEHNR and CDR2 is FQNEAQ in the germline V gene (reference sequence). The CDR3 is 16 amino acids.

The J gene is TRBJ2-1, the V gene TRBV7-3; 10 bases align to TRBD2. V dropped 5 bases and J dropped 0; count of bases not matched to a gene: 13. The CDR3 has 19 amino acids. The germline gives CDR1 SGHTA, CDR2 FQGTGA. The CDR3 sequence: CASSPHRLAGASSYNEQFF. The CDR3 bases are TGTGCCAGCAGCCCCCATAGGCTAGCGGGGGCCAGCTCCTACAATGAGCAGTTCTTC.

This chain joins TRBV27 and TRBJ1-2; 8 nucleotides line up with TRBD1. J was trimmed by 7 bases and V by 5 bases; bases with no gene match: 6. The CDR3 is 13 residues long. Germline-derived CDR1 and CDR2 are MNHEY and SMNVEV (reference sequence). Written as DNA, the CDR3 is TGTGCCAGCAGTCCTGACAGGGGCCTTGGCTACACCTTC. Translated: CASSPDRGLGYTF.

The chain is built from TRBV19 and TRBJ2-7; 11 bases match TRBD2. V lost 6 bases and J lost 0; bases outside the gene matches: 4. The CDR3 covers 15 residues. Germline lookup yields CDR1 LNHDA and CDR2 SQIVND (reference sequence). The CDR3 is CASSQLAGDSYEQYF. The DNA of the CDR3 is TGTGCCAGTAGCCAACTAGCGGGAGACTCCTACGAGCAGTACTTC.

Details on this clone: Compared with germline, one end of the junction differs, possibly owing to a read error. The rearrangement links TRBV6-2 or TRBV6-3 to TRBJ1-2; no reliable D call. The germline gives CDR1 MNHEY, CDR2 SVGEGT. CDR3 length: 12 amino acids. The CDR3 reads CASSYAVYGRVF. The CDR3 DNA follows: TGTGCCAGCAGTTACGCCGTCTACGGGCGGGTCTTC.

CDR3 residues: CASSSSRPGPLHF. The CDR3 DNA sequence: TGTGCCAGCAGCTCCTCTCGCCCGGGACCCCTCCACTTT. This chain joins TRBV7-8 and TRBJ1-6; D not resolved. Trimming took off 4 bases at V and 12 bases at J, with 13 bases between the two ends. In germline, CDR1 is SGHVS, CDR2 FQNEAQ. The CDR3 extends over 13 amino acids.

The CDR3 protein is CASSLGGGQGDYGYTF. Written as DNA, the CDR3 is TGTGCCAGCAGTTTAGGAGGTGGGCAGGGGGACTATGGCTACACCTTC. This rearrangement joins TRBV28 to TRBJ1-2; 7 bases align to TRBD1. Germline V lookup: CDR1 MDHEN, CDR2 SYDVKM. The trim removed 2 bases at V and 3 bases at J, leaving 9 bases unmatched. The CDR3 contains 16 residues.

The chain links TRBV2 to TRBJ2-1; the match to TRBD2 covers 7 bases. Germline V gene sequence: CDR1 SNHLY, CDR2 FYNNEI. The CDR3 loop spans 10 amino acids. Losses at the gene ends were 8 bases for V and 8 bases for J; bases not matched to a gene: 0. The CDR3 loop reads CASGGDEQFF. CDR3 DNA: TGTGCCAGCGGGGGGGATGAGCAGTTCTTC.

This chain connects TRBV7-2 to TRBJ2-1, with D possibly matching TRBD1 (6 bases). V shed 1 base and J shed 1 base, with 11 bases lying between them. The CDR3 spans 16 residues. The V gene's germline CDR1 is SGHTA and CDR2 FQGNSA. DNA for the CDR3: TGTGCCAGCAGCTTAGATTCAGGGGCATCCTACAATGAGCAGTTCTTC. This sequence encodes CASSLDSGASYNEQFF.

Comments on this clone: Within the sample, other DNA sequences also encode this same CDR3. The CDR3 sequence: CASSLIDRGTEAFF. The CDR3 nucleotides are TGTGCCAGCAGTTTAATCGACAGGGGGACTGAAGCTTTCTTT. V gene TRBV27 combines with J gene TRBJ1-1, with 9 bases identical to TRBD1. V lost 2 bases and J lost 5; bases outside the gene matches: 3. CDR3 length equals 14 residues. The germline V gene has CDR1 MNHEY and CDR2 SMNVEV (reference sequence).

V is TRBV2 and J is TRBJ2-2; the D is unclear. Germline CDR1 and CDR2: SNHLY and FYNNEI. Trimming removed 7 bases from V and 3 bases from J, with 9 bases in between. The CDR3 covers 13 residues. The CDR3 DNA reads as TGTGCCAGCAACACCCAGGACACCGGGGAGCTGTTTTTT. Its protein is CASNTQDTGELFF.

The CDR3 nucleotides read TGCAGTGCTAGTAGGGGGACTAGCACCAACAATGAGCAGTTCTTC. Its protein product is CSASRGTSTNNEQFF. The V gene is TRBV20-1, the J gene TRBJ2-1; 9 nucleotides match TRBD2. Trimming removed 3 bases from V and 5 bases from J; junction bases left unmatched: 8. CDR1 and CDR2 (germline): DFQATT, SNEGSKA (reference sequence). This CDR3 is 15 amino acids long.

This sequence joins TRBV5-1 and TRBJ2-6; 9 nucleotides match TRBD1. V trimming: 2 bases; J trimming: 0 bases; junction bases outside the gene matches: 6. The germline V gene encodes CDR1 SGHRS and CDR2 YFSETQ. This CDR3 is built from 18 residues. The CDR3 sequence is CASSLPGQGPSGANVLTF. The CDR3 DNA reads as TGCGCCAGCAGCTTACCGGGACAGGGACCCTCTGGGGCCAACGTCCTGACTTTC.

The rearrangement uses TRBV18 and TRBJ1-5; no clear D gene. The length of the CDR3 is 15 residues. Between the trimmed V and J ends, which lost 3 bases and 2 bases, there was a span of 11 bases. Germline V gives CDR1 KGHSH, CDR2 LQKENI. The CDR3 nucleotides are TGTGCCAGCTCACCTCGCGCTGGAGGCAATCAGCCCCAGCATTTT. It codes for CASSPRAGGNQPQHF. Full variable domain (missing parts from reference TRBV18 and TRBJ1-5): NAGVMQNPRHLVRRRGQEARLRCSPMKGHSHVYWYRQLPEEGLKFMVYLQKENIIDESGMPKERFSAEFPKEGPSILRIQQVVRGDSAAYFCASSPRAGGNQPQHFGDGTRLSIL.

The chain has TRBV10-1 and TRBJ2-2; TRBD2 matches 8 bases. V shed 3 bases and J 6 bases; nucleotides not matched to a gene: 9. The CDR3 length is 16 residues. Germline V CDR1 and CDR2: WNHNN, SYGVQD (reference sequence). The CDR3 region has the DNA TGCGCCAGCAGTGAACGCGCGGGGGGAACGGCCGGGGAGCTGTTTTTT. Amino acid sequence: CASSERAGGTAGELFF.

Turning to this clone: Other nucleotide sequences in the sample specify the same CDR3. This chain joins TRBV7-2 and TRBJ2-7; D uncertain. V lost 1 base to trimming and J lost 5 bases, with 6 bases between them. The germline CDR1 and CDR2 sequences are SGHTA and FQGNSA. There are 12 residues in the CDR3. The DNA of the CDR3 is TGTGCCAGCAGCTTAGGCAGGAACGAGCAGTACTTC. As protein: CASSLGRNEQYF.

This chain joins TRBV7-8 and TRBJ1-1; D remains unclear. The CDR3 runs 11 residues. Germline CDR1 is SGHVS and CDR2 is FQNEAQ. The germline V and J ends were trimmed by 1 base and 13 bases, with 10 bases remaining between them. The CDR3 region is CASSLDPRVFF. The CDR3 nucleotides read TGTGCCAGCAGCTTAGACCCCCGGGTTTTCTTT.

V usage is TRBV11-3 and J usage is TRBJ2-7; 9 positions match TRBD1. This CDR3 region has 13 residues. The V segment lost 1 base and the J segment 7 bases; nucleotides outside the gene matches: 2. Germline assignment: CDR1 SGHNT and CDR2 YENEEA. The CDR3 spells CASSLAGTGEQYF. In nucleotides, the CDR3 is TGTGCCAGCAGCTTAGCGGGGACAGGGGAGCAGTACTTC.

This chain links TRBV12-3 or TRBV12-4 with TRBJ2-3; the match to TRBD2 covers 8 bases. After removal of 5 bases from V and 6 bases from J, the junction contained 1 base not matched to a gene. This CDR3 contains 12 residues. Here the CDR3 DNA reads TGTGCCAGCAGTCGGACTAGCGATACGCAGTATTTT. This codes for CASSRTSDTQYF.

The chain carries TRBV2 and TRBJ1-1; 7 nucleotides match TRBD1. The CDR3 extends over 13 amino acids. CDR1 is SNHLY, CDR2 FYNNEI, per germline. The J segment lost 3 bases and the V segment lost 6 bases, leaving 4 bases of the junction unmatched. The CDR3 DNA reads TGTGCCAGCAGGTCACAGGGGTACACTGAAGCTTTCTTT. Its translation is CASRSQGYTEAFF.

This chain joins TRBV10-3 and TRBJ1-2, with TRBD1 as a possible D gene (6 bases). The V and J ends lost 10 bases and 4 bases respectively, with 25 bases between them. The CDR3 loop spans 16 amino acids. Germline CDR1 ENHRY, CDR2 SYGVKD. Written as DNA, the CDR3 is TGTGCCACCTTGGGGGGGCTAGAGGACTTTAGCTATGGCTACACCTTC. The encoded protein is CATLGGLEDFSYGYTF.

This chain uses TRBV11-2 with TRBJ2-7; TRBD2 agrees at 13 bases. The germline V gene encodes CDR1 SGHAT and CDR2 FQNNGV. This CDR3 is built from 19 residues. V dropped 5 bases and J dropped 3; count of bases not matched to a gene: 16. In nucleotides, the CDR3 is TGTGCCAGCAGCCCTCGAGCGCGCGGGACTAGCGGGGCCCGCTACGAGCAGTACTTC. Encoded protein: CASSPRARGTSGARYEQYF.

This clone has more than one count but fewer than ten. The CDR3 region has the DNA TGTGCCAGCGGCACTAACTACGAGCAGTACTTC. Translated: CASGTNYEQYF. The V gene is TRBV7-8, the J gene TRBJ2-7; D gene unclear. Germline CDR1 reads SGHVS; CDR2 reads FQNEAQ. V was shortened by 8 bases and J by 3 bases, with 8 bases between the two germline ends. The CDR3 runs to 11 residues.

This clone was recorded once. This chain uses TRBV6-5 with TRBJ2-7, with 11 positions matching TRBD2. Trimming cost V 6 bases and J 0 bases; bases outside gene matches: 4. The CDR3 is 15 residues long. Germline lookup yields CDR1 MNHEY and CDR2 SVGAGI. CDR3 DNA: TGTGCCAGCAGGACGACTAGCGGGGTCTCCTACGAGCAGTACTTC. Its protein is CASRTTSGVSYEQYF.

This clone was counted once. The rearrangement links TRBV7-2 to TRBJ2-3, with 8 nucleotides matching TRBD2. Germline V gene lookup returns CDR1 SGHTA and CDR2 FQGNSA. The J segment lost 0 bases and the V segment lost 5 bases, leaving 7 bases of the junction unmatched. The CDR3 has 16 amino acids. DNA of the CDR3: TGTGCCAGCAGCCGTTCCCCTAGCGGGAGCACAGATACGCAGTATTTT. It encodes CASSRSPSGSTDTQYF. The full variable domain, in which reference TRBV7-2 and TRBJ2-3 provide the parts outside the CDR3, is GAGVSQSPSNKVTEKGKDVELRCDPISGHTALYWYRQSLGQGLEFLIYFQGNSAPDKSGLPSDRFSAERTGGSVSTLTIQRTQQEDSAVYLCASSRSPSGSTDTQYFGPGTRLTVL.